These 15 T cell receptor beta chains came from one sample sequenced in a study of blood T cell repertoires in COVID-19. Method: immunoSEQ multiplex PCR; TCRdb's copy keeps in-frame clones and lacks some. The table lists over 250,000 clones, about four fifths of them singletons. Sequenced material: peripheral blood. The receptors come from a woman between 50 and 59 years old who had recovered from COVID-19.

This chain links TRBV6-5 with TRBJ2-1; TRBD2 matches at 8 bases. The CDR3 spans 15 residues. Germline lookup yields CDR1 MNHEY and CDR2 SVGAGI. V lost 6 bases to trimming and J lost 9 bases; unmatched junction nucleotides: 13. The CDR3 DNA sequence: TGTGCCAGCAGGAAACTAGCGGAAAGGCCCAGTGAGCAGTTCTTC. Its protein is CASRKLAERPSEQFF.

The rearrangement links TRBV28 to TRBJ2-1, with 9 bases aligning to TRBD1. The V gene end was trimmed by 8 bases and the J gene end by 7 bases; junction bases not matched to a gene: 12. This CDR3 spans 15 amino acids. The germline V gene encodes CDR1 MDHEN and CDR2 SYDVKM. The CDR3 spells CASSTPTGGMNEQFF. The CDR3 nucleotides read TGTGCCAGCTCGACCCCGACAGGGGGGATGAATGAGCAGTTCTTC.

CDR3 DNA: TGCAGCGTTGAAGGGTGGGGCGCCAGGAACACTGAAGCTTTCTTT. This gives the protein CSVEGWGARNTEAFF. This chain joins TRBV29-1 and TRBJ1-1; possibly TRBD1 for D (5 bases). CDR1 is SQVTM, CDR2 ANQGSEA, per germline. The CDR3 has 15 residues. V lost 1 base and J 1 base, leaving 13 bases between the germline ends.

V usage is TRBV7-6 and J usage is TRBJ2-6; D ambiguous. V dropped 3 bases and J dropped 4 bases, with 10 bases sitting between them. Looked up from germline, CDR1 is SGHVS and CDR2 is FNYEAQ. The CDR3 runs 15 residues. In DNA, the CDR3 is TGTGCCAGCAGCTTTCAGTTCTCCGGGGCCAACGTCCTGACTTTC. It encodes CASSFQFSGANVLTF.

V is TRBV19 and J is TRBJ2-2; maybe TRBD1 (6 bases). The CDR3 is made up of 12 amino acids. Trimming removed 6 bases at V and 9 bases at J, with 11 bases between. Germline CDR1 reads LNHDA; CDR2 reads SQIVND (reference sequence). CDR3 in amino acids: CASRTTGWELFF. In DNA, the CDR3 is TGTGCCAGTAGGACGACAGGCTGGGAGCTGTTTTTT.

The chain is built from TRBV11-3 and TRBJ2-7; 7 bases map to TRBD2. CDR1 SGHNT and CDR2 YENEEA come from the germline V gene. V was pared by 4 bases and J by 6 bases, with 15 bases of the junction left unmatched. The CDR3 has 16 amino acids. CDR3 sequence reads: CASSSRGGVKSGEQYF. The DNA for the CDR3 is TGTGCCAGCAGCTCGAGGGGAGGGGTAAAGTCAGGCGAGCAGTACTTC.

The chain combines TRBV7-2 with TRBJ2-1; a possible D gene is TRBD2 (6 bases). The germline CDR1 and CDR2 sequences are SGHTA and FQGNSA. V was cut by 2 bases and J by 6 bases, with 17 bases left in between. The CDR3 contains 16 residues. CDR3 amino acids: CASSLMAGGVVNEQFF. In nucleotides, the CDR3 is TGTGCCAGCAGCTTAATGGCGGGCGGGGTCGTCAATGAGCAGTTCTTC.

The rearrangement uses TRBV4-3 and TRBJ2-7; D is undetermined. The ends were cut back, 0 bases at V and 7 bases at J, with 10 bases in the middle. The CDR3 is 13 amino acids. The germline V gene encodes CDR1 LGHNA and CDR2 YSLEER. The CDR3 DNA is TGCGCCAGCAGCCAAGATCTTATGAGGGAGCAGTACTTC. This codes for CASSQDLMREQYF.

Many counts were recorded for this clone. The rearrangement links TRBV25-1 to TRBJ1-5, with D tentatively TRBD1 (5 bases). There are 17 residues in the CDR3. V lost 9 bases to trimming and J lost 3 bases, with 24 bases between them. CDR1 is MGHDK and CDR2 is SYGVNS in the germline V gene. The CDR3: CASPKTGARASNQPQHF. CDR3 nucleotide sequence: TGTGCCAGTCCCAAAACGGGCGCCAGGGCTTCCAATCAGCCCCAGCATTTT.

A note on this clone: At the DNA level, this CDR3 is encoded by other sequences in the same sample as well. For the CDR3, the DNA is TGTGCCAGCAGCCTGGGGGGACTAGCGGTTTACGAGCAGTACTTC. It encodes CASSLGGLAVYEQYF. This rearrangement joins TRBV7-2 to TRBJ2-7, with 11 bases aligning to TRBD2. From germline, CDR1 is SGHTA and CDR2 FQGNSA. This CDR3 is built from 15 residues. Germline trimming cut 5 bases from V and 4 bases from J; bases unmatched to any gene: 7.

The chain recombines TRBV6-5 with TRBJ1-2; D not certain. The length of the CDR3 is 13 residues. Germline CDR1 and CDR2: MNHEY and SVGAGI. V gave up 11 bases and J gave up 4 bases, with 17 bases separating them. CDR3 sequence: CASGSTEVYGYTF. The CDR3 region has the DNA TGTGCCTCCGGGTCGACGGAGGTCTATGGCTACACCTTC.

To note about this clone: This sample also contains other DNA sequences that code for the same CDR3. The V and J genes are TRBV6-4 and TRBJ2-2, with D perhaps matching TRBD2 (5 bases). V was cut by 3 bases and J by 2 bases, with 7 bases left in between. From germline, CDR1 is MRHNA and CDR2 SNTAGT. CDR3 length equals 14 residues. This chain's CDR3 is CASSEGLNTGELFF. CDR3 coding DNA: TGTGCCAGCAGTGAAGGACTCAACACCGGGGAGCTGTTTTTT.

This rearrangement joins TRBV27 to TRBJ1-5; D is perhaps TRBD1 (5 bases). This CDR3 region has 13 residues. Trimming pared 2 bases from V and 6 bases from J, leaving 8 bases between. The germline gives CDR1 MNHEY, CDR2 SMNVEV (reference sequence). For the CDR3, the DNA is TGTGCCAGCAGTTTAAAGGGGTTTCAGCCCCAGCATTTT. This translates into CASSLKGFQPQHF.

The chain uses TRBV4-2 and TRBJ2-5; the D gene is possibly TRBD2 (6 bases). The V end was cut by 0 bases, the J end by 9 bases, with 17 bases between. Looked up from germline, CDR1 is LGHNA and CDR2 is YNFKEQ. The CDR3 contains 15 residues. This CDR3 reads CASSQDLRAGGAQYF. For the CDR3, the DNA is TGTGCCAGCAGCCAAGATCTACGGGCCGGAGGGGCCCAGTACTTC.

This clone was detected only once. The gene calls are TRBV21-1 and TRBJ2-3; the table's D call, TRBD2, has no DNA check behind it. TRBV21-1 is a pseudogene locus. The CDR3 consists of 16 residues. For the CDR3, the DNA is TGTGCCAGCAGCAAAGTTGCGCGGGAGAGCACAGATACGCAGTATTTT. The encoded protein is CASSKVARESTDTQYF.